This is a list of T cell receptor beta chains from one sample in a study of regulatory T cells in long-lasting Graves disease. TCRdb reprocessed the multiplex PCR reads via MiXCR and lists one record per CDR3 protein. The sample records about 440,000 distinct CDR3 sequences, roughly 15% being singletons. The same sample was also studied in work on T cells in Graves' hyperthyroidism and ophthalmopathy.

The sequenced sample was peripheral blood mononuclear cells (PBMCs), obtained at new diagnosis, from a patient treated with antithyroid drugs. All receptors come from a young woman with Graves disease. Each CDR3 is given with its conserved first and last residue. The D gene is left open where the match is weak. Clone size is stated in some rows and not others, as once, few, many or a class when expanded.

d_call: -
j_call: TRBJ1-1
clone_size: many
v_call: TRBV5-1
cdr3_nt: TGTGCCAGCAGTTTTTCGAACACTGAAGCTTTCTTT
cdr3_aa: CASSFSNTEAFF

d_call: TRBD1
j_call: TRBJ1-3
clone_size: few
v_call: TRBV28
cdr3_nt: TGTGCCAGCAGTTTAGGGGACAGGGGGCTTGGAAACACCATATATTTT
cdr3_aa: CASSLGDRGLGNTIYF

d_call: -
j_call: TRBJ1-4
clone_size: many
v_call: TRBV12-3/TRBV12-4
cdr3_nt: TGTGCCAGCAGTTTATCTCTGGCCCAACAGGGTAGGGACGAAAAACTGTTTTTT
cdr3_aa: CASSLSLAQQGRDEKLFF

d_call: -
j_call: TRBJ2-7
clone_size: many
v_call: TRBV5-1
cdr3_nt: TGTGCCAGCAGCTTAGGCGGAAGCGCTTACGAGCAGTACTTC
cdr3_aa: CASSLGGSAYEQYF

d_call: TRBD2
j_call: TRBJ2-3
clone_size: few
v_call: TRBV20-1
cdr3_nt: TGCAGTGCTAGTGATCTGGGGCTAGCGGTCACAGATACGCAGTATTTT
cdr3_aa: CSASDLGLAVTDTQYF

d_call: -
j_call: TRBJ2-1
clone_size: -
v_call: TRBV6-2/TRBV6-3
cdr3_nt: TGTGCCAGCAGTTACGAGGAGGGGGGGTACAATGAGCAGTTCTTC
cdr3_aa: CASSYEEGGYNEQFF

d_call: TRBD1
j_call: TRBJ1-3
clone_size: many
v_call: TRBV12-3/TRBV12-4
cdr3_nt: TGTGCCAGCAGTCTCCCCAGGGGGTTTGGAAACACCATATATTTT
cdr3_aa: CASSLPRGFGNTIYF

d_call: TRBD2
j_call: TRBJ2-3
clone_size: many
v_call: TRBV20-1
cdr3_nt: TGCAGTGCCCCTAGCGGGAGGGGCACAGATACGCAGTATTTT
cdr3_aa: CSAPSGRGTDTQYF

d_call: -
j_call: TRBJ1-1
clone_size: many
v_call: TRBV5-8
cdr3_nt: TGTGCCAGCAGCGCGCCGGGGAACACTGAAGCTTTCTTT
cdr3_aa: CASSAPGNTEAFF

d_call: -
j_call: TRBJ2-5
clone_size: many
v_call: TRBV18
cdr3_nt: TGTGCCAGCTCAATGGGTTCTACGGAGACCCAGTACTTC
cdr3_aa: CASSMGSTETQYF

d_call: TRBD2
j_call: TRBJ2-1
clone_size: few
v_call: TRBV7-2
cdr3_nt: TGTGCCAGCAGCTCACCGGGACTAGCGGGAGGGCCCTCTAAGTACAATGAGCAGTTCTTC
cdr3_aa: CASSSPGLAGGPSKYNEQFF

d_call: -
j_call: TRBJ2-1
clone_size: few
v_call: TRBV9
cdr3_nt: TGTGCCAGCACTGTAGACAGTGGGCAGGGCTACAATGAGCAGTTCTTC
cdr3_aa: CASTVDSGQGYNEQFF

d_call: TRBD2
j_call: TRBJ2-1
clone_size: -
v_call: TRBV12-3/TRBV12-4
cdr3_nt: TGTGCCAGCTCTAGCGGAATGACCTACAATGAGCAGTTCTTC
cdr3_aa: CASSSGMTYNEQFF

d_call: -
j_call: TRBJ1-5
clone_size: many
v_call: TRBV4-1
cdr3_nt: TGCGCCAGCAGCCAAGTTTGGGCAGGTGGTCAGCCCCAGCATTTT
cdr3_aa: CASSQVWAGGQPQHF

d_call: -
j_call: TRBJ1-1
clone_size: -
v_call: TRBV29-1
cdr3_nt: TGCGGGGTGGGCAGGGACCTAACTGAAGCTTTCTTT
cdr3_aa: CGVGRDLTEAFF

d_call: TRBD2
j_call: TRBJ2-1
clone_size: many
v_call: TRBV24-1
cdr3_nt: TGTGCCACCAGTGACTTGACTAGCGGGAGAGGATATGAGCAGTTCTTC
cdr3_aa: CATSDLTSGRGYEQFF

d_call: TRBD1
j_call: TRBJ1-5
clone_size: many
v_call: TRBV6-1
cdr3_nt: TGTGCCAGCAGTGAAAGGGGACAGGGCCGCTATAGCAATCAGCCCCAGCATTTT
cdr3_aa: CASSERGQGRYSNQPQHF

d_call: TRBD1
j_call: TRBJ2-5
clone_size: many
v_call: TRBV7-9
cdr3_nt: TGTGCCAGCAGCTTTGCAGGGGGCGCTGGAGAGACCCAGTACTTC
cdr3_aa: CASSFAGGAGETQYF

d_call: -
j_call: TRBJ2-7
clone_size: -
v_call: TRBV4-3
cdr3_nt: TGCGCCAGCAGCCAAGATGGGGGGCGGGGCTACGAGCAGTACTTC
cdr3_aa: CASSQDGGRGYEQYF

d_call: TRBD2
j_call: TRBJ2-3
clone_size: many
v_call: TRBV6-2/TRBV6-3
cdr3_nt: TGTGCCAGCAGTGGTAGCGGGAGATGGACAGATACGCAGTATTTT
cdr3_aa: CASSGSGRWTDTQYF

d_call: TRBD2
j_call: TRBJ2-1
clone_size: few
v_call: TRBV13
cdr3_nt: TGTGCCAGCAGCCTTCCCCTAGCGGGAGTCGGTAATGAGCAGTTCTTC
cdr3_aa: CASSLPLAGVGNEQFF

d_call: TRBD1
j_call: TRBJ2-1
clone_size: -
v_call: TRBV15
cdr3_nt: TGTGCCACCAGCAATCCCAGGGACAGGGGAAACAATGAGCAGTTCTTC
cdr3_aa: CATSNPRDRGNNEQFF

d_call: TRBD1
j_call: TRBJ1-2
clone_size: many
v_call: TRBV5-1
cdr3_nt: TGCGCCAGCAGCGGCGACAGGGGGAGTAACTATGGCTACACCTTC
cdr3_aa: CASSGDRGSNYGYTF

d_call: -
j_call: TRBJ1-1
clone_size: many
v_call: TRBV20-1
cdr3_nt: TGCAGTGCTAGAGTCGGGGCGATGAACACTGAAGCTTTCTTT
cdr3_aa: CSARVGAMNTEAFF

d_call: -
j_call: TRBJ2-1
clone_size: many
v_call: TRBV7-9
cdr3_nt: TGTGCCAGCAGCTTATCCAGCGGAAATGAGCAGTTCTTC
cdr3_aa: CASSLSSGNEQFF

d_call: -
j_call: TRBJ1-6
clone_size: many
v_call: TRBV7-2
cdr3_nt: TGTGCCAGCACCCGCGATGATCCAGCGGATTCACCCCTCCACTTT
cdr3_aa: CASTRDDPADSPLHF

d_call: TRBD2
j_call: TRBJ2-1
clone_size: many
v_call: TRBV7-2
cdr3_nt: TGTGCCAGCAGCTTAAGGACTAGCGGTTATACCTACAATGAGCAGTTCTTC
cdr3_aa: CASSLRTSGYTYNEQFF